The clone carrying this TCR beta chain was detected ten times or more. Its antigen is unidentified. The sequenced template was RNA, covering the TCR beta CDR3 region. In the first round, RT-PCR was carried out with HTBI primers, and a multiplex PCR formed the second round. One entry per CDR3 protein, called by TCRdb with MiXCR from the multiplex PCR reads. Among hundreds of thousands of distinct CDR3 sequences listed, around a fifth were seen once. Hyperthyroidism was classified as stable if no ophthalmopathy occurred within 18 months of follow-up. Orbital computed tomography, thyroid ultrasound, TRAb, serum thyroxine and clinical symptoms formed the basis of diagnosis. This sample is drawn from a study of Graves' ophthalmopathy and Graves' hyperthyroidism. Across the study: Pretreatment peripheral blood was obtained at initial diagnosis. Study results and caveats: Forecasting of ophthalmopathy progression by the model achieved nearly 71% sensitivity and roughly 72% specificity.

Germline lookup yields CDR1 MNHEY and CDR2 SVGEGT. With V trimmed by 3 bases and J by 0 bases, 6 bases remained unmatched. This CDR3 has 17 amino acids. This sequence joins TRBV6-2 or TRBV6-3 and TRBJ2-2; 8 nucleotides agree with TRBD2. Material for sequencing was peripheral blood. The sequence was obtained from a woman between 18 and 29 years old with stable Graves' hyperthyroidism. Some clones in this sample may be carry-over from other donors' samples. CDR3 DNA sequence: TGTGCCAGCAGTTATTCTAGCGGGCTGGCGAACACCGGGGAGCTGTTTTTT. It encodes CASSYSSGLANTGELFF.